This T cell receptor beta chain comes out of a study of blood T cell repertoires in COVID-19. The overall study: The United States, Italy and Spain were the sources of the acute and convalescent COVID-19 samples. PBMCs, B-cell-depleted T cells, or T cells were the source of the cDNA or gDNA that made up the material.

The CDR3 spans 13 residues. In the original processing: Nucleated cell number was recorded as an estimate derived from reference gene primer amplification. The table came from immunoSEQ multiplex PCR; TCRdb's copy has only in-frame clones and leaves some out. V and J calls and clone size are copied from that table; D and trimming were computed from the DNA. The sample shows approximately 100,000 clones, around 85% of them seen only once. The origin of this receptor is a woman of 80 years or more with active or convalescent COVID-19. The chain is built from TRBV21-1 and TRBJ2-5; the D segment call TRBD1 is taken from the table without a DNA check. TRBV21-1 is listed as a pseudogene. Input material: peripheral blood. CDR3 region: CASSVQGKETQYF. For the CDR3, the DNA is TGTGCCAGCAGCGTACAGGGGAAAGAGACCCAGTACTTC.